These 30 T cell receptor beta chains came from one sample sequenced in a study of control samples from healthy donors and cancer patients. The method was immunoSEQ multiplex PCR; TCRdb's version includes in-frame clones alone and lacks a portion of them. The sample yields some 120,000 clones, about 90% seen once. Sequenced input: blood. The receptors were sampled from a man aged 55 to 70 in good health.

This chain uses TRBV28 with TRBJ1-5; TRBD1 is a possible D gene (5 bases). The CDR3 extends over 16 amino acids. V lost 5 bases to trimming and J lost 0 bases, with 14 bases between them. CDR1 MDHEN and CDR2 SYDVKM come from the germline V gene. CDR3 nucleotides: TGTGCCAGCAGTGTTTCGGGGCGAGATAGCAATCAGCCCCAGCATTTT. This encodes CASSVSGRDSNQPQHF.

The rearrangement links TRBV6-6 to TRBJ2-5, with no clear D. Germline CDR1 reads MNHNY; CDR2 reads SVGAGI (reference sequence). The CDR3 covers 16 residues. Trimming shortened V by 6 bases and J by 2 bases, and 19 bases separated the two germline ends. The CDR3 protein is CASSRTPPMAQETQYF. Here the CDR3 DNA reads TGTGCCAGCAGCCGCACCCCCCCGATGGCGCAAGAGACCCAGTACTTC.

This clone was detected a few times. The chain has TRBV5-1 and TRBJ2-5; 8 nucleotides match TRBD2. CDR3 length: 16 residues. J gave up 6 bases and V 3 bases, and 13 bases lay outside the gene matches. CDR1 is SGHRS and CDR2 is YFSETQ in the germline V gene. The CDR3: CASSSSTRTSQKTQYF. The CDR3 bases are TGCGCCAGCAGCTCCTCAACCCGGACTAGCCAGAAGACCCAGTACTTC.

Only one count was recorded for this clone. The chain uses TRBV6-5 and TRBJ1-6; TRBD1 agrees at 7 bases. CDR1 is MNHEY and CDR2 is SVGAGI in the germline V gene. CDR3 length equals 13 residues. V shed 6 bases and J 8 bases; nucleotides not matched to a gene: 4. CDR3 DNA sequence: TGTGCCAGCAGAAGGACAGGTTATTCACCCCTCCACTTT. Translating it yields CASRRTGYSPLHF.

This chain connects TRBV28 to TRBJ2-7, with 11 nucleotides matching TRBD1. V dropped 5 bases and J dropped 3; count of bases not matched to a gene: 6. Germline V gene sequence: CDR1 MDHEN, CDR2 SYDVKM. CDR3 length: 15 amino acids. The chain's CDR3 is CASSPGTGGFYEQYF. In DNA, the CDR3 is TGTGCCAGCAGTCCCGGGACAGGGGGATTCTACGAGCAGTACTTC.

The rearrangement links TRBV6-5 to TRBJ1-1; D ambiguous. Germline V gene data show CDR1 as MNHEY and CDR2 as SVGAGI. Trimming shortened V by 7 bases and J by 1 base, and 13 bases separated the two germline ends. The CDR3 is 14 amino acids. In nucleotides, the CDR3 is TGTGCCAGCATTGCCTTTACAGCGAACACTGAAGCTTTCTTT. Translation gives CASIAFTANTEAFF.

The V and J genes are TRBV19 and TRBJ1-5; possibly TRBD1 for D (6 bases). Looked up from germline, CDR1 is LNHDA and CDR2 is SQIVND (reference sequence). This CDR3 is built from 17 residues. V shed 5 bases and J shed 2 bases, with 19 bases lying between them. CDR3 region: CASSPPQGFAGNQPQHF. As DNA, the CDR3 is TGTGCCAGTAGTCCCCCGCAGGGGTTTGCGGGCAATCAGCCCCAGCATTTT. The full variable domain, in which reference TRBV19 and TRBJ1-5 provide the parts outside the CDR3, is DGGITQSPKYLFRKEGQNVTLSCEQNLNHDAMYWYRQDPGQGLRLIYYSQIVNDFQKGDIAEGYSVSREKKESFPLTVTSAQKNPTAFYLCASSPPQGFAGNQPQHFGDGTRLSIL.

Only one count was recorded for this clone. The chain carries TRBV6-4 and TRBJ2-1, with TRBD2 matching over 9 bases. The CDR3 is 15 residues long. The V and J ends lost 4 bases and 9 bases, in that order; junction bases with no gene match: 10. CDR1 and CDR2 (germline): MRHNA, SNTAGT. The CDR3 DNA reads TGTGCCAGCAGTGCGCTAGCGGGGTCCCAGGGTGAGCAGTTCTTC. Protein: CASSALAGSQGEQFF.

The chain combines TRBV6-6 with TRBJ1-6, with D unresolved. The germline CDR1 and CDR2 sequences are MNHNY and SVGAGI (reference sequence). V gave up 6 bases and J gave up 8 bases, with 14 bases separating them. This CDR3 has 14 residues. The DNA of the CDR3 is TGTGCCAGCAGCCCCGGATCGCGGCATTCACCCCTCCACTTT. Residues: CASSPGSRHSPLHF.

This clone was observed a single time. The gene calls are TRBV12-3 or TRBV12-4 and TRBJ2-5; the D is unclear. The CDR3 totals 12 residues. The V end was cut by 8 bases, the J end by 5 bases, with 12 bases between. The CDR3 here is CASCGVGETQYF. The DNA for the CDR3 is TGTGCCAGCTGTGGGGTGGGCGAGACCCAGTACTTC.

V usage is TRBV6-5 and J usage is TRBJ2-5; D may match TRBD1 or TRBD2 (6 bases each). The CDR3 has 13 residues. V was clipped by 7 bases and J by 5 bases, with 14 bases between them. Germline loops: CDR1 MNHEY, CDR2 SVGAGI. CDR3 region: CASTWGAGETQYF. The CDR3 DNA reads TGTGCCAGCACTTGGGGGGCAGGGGAGACCCAGTACTTC.

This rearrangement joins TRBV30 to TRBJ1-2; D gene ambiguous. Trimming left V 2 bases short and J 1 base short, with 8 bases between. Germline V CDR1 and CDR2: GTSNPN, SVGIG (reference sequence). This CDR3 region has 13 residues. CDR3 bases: TGTGCCTGGAGTCGGACCGGTAACTATGGCTACACCTTC. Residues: CAWSRTGNYGYTF.

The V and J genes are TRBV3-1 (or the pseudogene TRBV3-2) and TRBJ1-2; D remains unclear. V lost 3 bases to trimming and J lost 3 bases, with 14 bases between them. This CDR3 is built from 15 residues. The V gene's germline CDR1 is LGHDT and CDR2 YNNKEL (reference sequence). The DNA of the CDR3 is TGTGCCAGCAGCCAGTGGTCAGAGGCGTACTATGGCTACACCTTC. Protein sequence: CASSQWSEAYYGYTF.

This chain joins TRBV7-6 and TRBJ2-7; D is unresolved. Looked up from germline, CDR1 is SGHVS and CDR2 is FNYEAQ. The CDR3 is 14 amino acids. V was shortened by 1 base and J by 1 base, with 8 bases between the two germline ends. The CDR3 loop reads CASSLVLGSYEQYF. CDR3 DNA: TGTGCCAGCAGCTTAGTATTGGGGTCCTACGAGCAGTACTTC.

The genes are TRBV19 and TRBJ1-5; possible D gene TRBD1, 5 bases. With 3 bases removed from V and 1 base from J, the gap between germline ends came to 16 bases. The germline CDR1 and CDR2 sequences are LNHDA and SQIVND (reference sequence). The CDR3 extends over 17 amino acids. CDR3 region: CASSIWGGSGSNQPQHF. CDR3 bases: TGTGCCAGTAGTATTTGGGGGGGTTCTGGGAGCAATCAGCCCCAGCATTTT. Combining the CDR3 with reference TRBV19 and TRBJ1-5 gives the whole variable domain DGGITQSPKYLFRKEGQNVTLSCEQNLNHDAMYWYRQDPGQGLRLIYYSQIVNDFQKGDIAEGYSVSREKKESFPLTVTSAQKNPTAFYLCASSIWGGSGSNQPQHFGDGTRLSIL.

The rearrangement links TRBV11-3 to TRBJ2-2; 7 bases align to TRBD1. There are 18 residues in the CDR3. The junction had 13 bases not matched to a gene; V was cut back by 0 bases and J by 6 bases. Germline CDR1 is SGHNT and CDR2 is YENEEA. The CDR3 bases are TGTGCCAGCAGCTTAGAAAAAGGCCTGACAGGGTGGCCCGGGGAGCTGTTTTTT. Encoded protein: CASSLEKGLTGWPGELFF.

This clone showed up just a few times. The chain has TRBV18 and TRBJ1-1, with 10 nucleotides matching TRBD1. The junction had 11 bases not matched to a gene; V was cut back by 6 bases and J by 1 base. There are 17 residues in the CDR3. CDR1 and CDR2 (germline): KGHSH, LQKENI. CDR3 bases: TGTGCCAGCTCTCTTGGGACAGGGGTAAGGGGGAACACTGAAGCTTTCTTT. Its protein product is CASSLGTGVRGNTEAFF.

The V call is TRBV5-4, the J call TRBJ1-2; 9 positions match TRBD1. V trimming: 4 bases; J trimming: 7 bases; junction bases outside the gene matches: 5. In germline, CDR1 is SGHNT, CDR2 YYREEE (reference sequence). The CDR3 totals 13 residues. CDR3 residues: CASSLRTGVGYTF. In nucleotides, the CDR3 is TGTGCCAGCAGCCTCAGGACAGGGGTTGGCTACACCTTC.

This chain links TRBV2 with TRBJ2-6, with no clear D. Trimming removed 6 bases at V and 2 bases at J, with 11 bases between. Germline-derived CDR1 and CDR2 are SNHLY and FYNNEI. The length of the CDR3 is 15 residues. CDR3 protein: CASSDHSTGANVLTF. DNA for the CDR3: TGTGCCAGCAGCGATCACAGCACTGGGGCCAACGTCCTGACTTTC.

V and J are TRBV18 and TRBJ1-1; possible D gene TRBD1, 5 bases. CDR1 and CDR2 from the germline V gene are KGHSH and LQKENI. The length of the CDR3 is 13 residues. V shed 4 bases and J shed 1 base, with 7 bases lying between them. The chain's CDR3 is CASSHGGNTEAFF. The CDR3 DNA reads TGTGCCAGCTCACACGGGGGGAACACTGAAGCTTTCTTT. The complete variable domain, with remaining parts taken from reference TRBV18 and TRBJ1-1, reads NAGVMQNPRHLVRRRGQEARLRCSPMKGHSHVYWYRQLPEEGLKFMVYLQKENIIDESGMPKERFSAEFPKEGPSILRIQQVVRGDSAAYFCASSHGGNTEAFFGQGTRLTVV.

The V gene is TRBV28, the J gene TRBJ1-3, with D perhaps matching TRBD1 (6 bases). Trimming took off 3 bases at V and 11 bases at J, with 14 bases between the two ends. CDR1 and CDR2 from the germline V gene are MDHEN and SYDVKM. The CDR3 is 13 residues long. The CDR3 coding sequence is TGTGCCAGCAGTTTGATAGGCAGGGGACCCATATATTTT. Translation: CASSLIGRGPIYF.

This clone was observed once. For the CDR3, the DNA is TGCAGCGTCGGCCCGACCCAGTACTTC. This gives the protein CSVGPTQYF. The chain has TRBV29-1 and TRBJ2-5; D remains unclear. V was pared by 6 bases and J by 7 bases, with 6 bases between. Per the germline V gene, CDR1 is SQVTM and CDR2 is ANQGSEA. The CDR3 has 9 amino acids.

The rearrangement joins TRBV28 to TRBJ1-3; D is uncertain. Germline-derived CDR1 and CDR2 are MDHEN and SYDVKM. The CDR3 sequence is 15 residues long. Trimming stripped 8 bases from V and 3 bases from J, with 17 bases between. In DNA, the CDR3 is TGTGCCAGCGTAGCCGCGAAGGGTAGTGGAAACACCATATATTTT. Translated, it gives CASVAAKGSGNTIYF.

The CDR3 sequence: CAWSVSGELFF. The CDR3 DNA sequence: TGTGCCTGGAGTGTAAGCGGGGAGCTGTTTTTT. The chain combines TRBV30 with TRBJ2-2; the D is unclear. The germline gives CDR1 GTSNPN, CDR2 SVGIG (reference sequence). This CDR3 has 11 amino acids. V was shortened by 0 bases and J by 7 bases, with 3 bases between the two germline ends.

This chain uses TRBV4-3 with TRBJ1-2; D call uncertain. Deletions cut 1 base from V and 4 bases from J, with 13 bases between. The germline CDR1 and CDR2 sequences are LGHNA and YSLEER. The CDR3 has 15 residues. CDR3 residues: CASSQVEVPSYGYTF. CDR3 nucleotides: TGCGCCAGCAGCCAAGTTGAGGTGCCCTCCTATGGCTACACCTTC.

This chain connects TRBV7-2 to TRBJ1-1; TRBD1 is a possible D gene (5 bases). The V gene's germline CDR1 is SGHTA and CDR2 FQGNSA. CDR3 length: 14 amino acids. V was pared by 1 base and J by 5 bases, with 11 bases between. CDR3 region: CASSLVGGVTEAFF. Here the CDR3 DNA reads TGTGCCAGCAGCTTAGTCGGGGGGGTTACTGAAGCTTTCTTT.

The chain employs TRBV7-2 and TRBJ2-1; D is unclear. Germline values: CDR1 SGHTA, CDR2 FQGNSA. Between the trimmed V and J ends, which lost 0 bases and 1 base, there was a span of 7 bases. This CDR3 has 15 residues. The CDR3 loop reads CASSLAWGSYNEQFF. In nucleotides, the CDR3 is TGTGCCAGCAGCTTAGCGTGGGGATCCTACAATGAGCAGTTCTTC.

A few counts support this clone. The CDR3 region is CASSQERGYSNQPQHF. The DNA of the CDR3 is TGCGCCAGCAGCCAAGAACGCGGCTATAGCAATCAGCCCCAGCATTTT. The V gene is TRBV4-1, the J gene TRBJ1-5; D unclear. CDR1 and CDR2 (germline): MGHRA, YSYEKL. This CDR3 region has 16 residues. V lost 0 bases and J 0 bases, leaving 9 bases between the germline ends.

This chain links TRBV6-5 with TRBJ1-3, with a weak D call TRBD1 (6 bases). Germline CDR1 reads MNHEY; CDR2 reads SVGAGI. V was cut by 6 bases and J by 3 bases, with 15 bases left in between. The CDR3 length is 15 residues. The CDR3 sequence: CASSLAGVGGNTIYF. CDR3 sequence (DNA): TGTGCCAGCAGCCTCGCAGGGGTTGGTGGAAACACCATATATTTT.

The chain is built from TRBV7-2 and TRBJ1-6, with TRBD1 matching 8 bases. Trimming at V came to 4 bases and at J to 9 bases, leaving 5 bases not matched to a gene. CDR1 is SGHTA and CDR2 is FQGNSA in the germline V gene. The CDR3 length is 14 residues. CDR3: CASSSQGVVSPLHF. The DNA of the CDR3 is TGTGCCAGCAGCTCACAGGGGGTGGTTTCACCCCTCCACTTT. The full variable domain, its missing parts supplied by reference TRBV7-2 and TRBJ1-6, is GAGVSQSPSNKVTEKGKDVELRCDPISGHTALYWYRQSLGQGLEFLIYFQGNSAPDKSGLPSDRFSAERTGGSVSTLTIQRTQQEDSAVYLCASSSQGVVSPLHFGNGTRLTVT.